This entry describes one T cell receptor beta chain. The target antigen is unknown. The data originate from a study of response to subunit inactivated influenza vaccine. Broader study findings: Only a handful of new T cells, the authors suggested, are recruited with each seasonal influenza vaccination.

Per the germline V gene, CDR1 is MDHEN and CDR2 is SYDVKM. Unmatched junction bases numbered 8, after V lost 1 base and J lost 0 bases. CDR3 length equals 17 residues. TCRdb called the RT-PCR reads again in MiXCR, with one record for every CDR3 protein. The sample yields around 200,000 distinct CDR3 sequences, about an eighth seen once. The source material was CD8+ T cells sorted from PBMCs, sampled about 5 days after vaccination. The chain has TRBV28 and TRBJ1-2; 7 nucleotides agree with TRBD1. The TCR sequence derives from a man over 45 who received an inactivated influenza vaccine. The CDR3 spells CASSLSLDRTTNYGYTF. The CDR3 coding sequence is TGTGCCAGCAGTTTATCCTTGGACAGGACCACTAACTATGGCTACACCTTC.